This T cell receptor (beta chain) emerged from a study of blood T cells in healthy people across ages. Notes on the study in general: Naive and antigen-experienced cells were not separated, limiting conclusive comparison.

A sample-barcoded 5' primer and a J-beta primer mix were used in a second PCR of roughly 7 to 11 cycles. Each CDR3 protein gets one entry after TCRdb re-called the 5' RACE reads with MiXCR. The sample records about 1.5 million distinct CDR3 sequences, 42% being singletons. Concerning this clonotype: Antigen: not known.

The CDR3 spans 14 residues. V was shortened by 0 bases and J by 3 bases, with 10 bases between the two germline ends. CDR1 SGHRS and CDR2 YFSETQ come from the germline V gene. The specimen sequenced was blood. The TCR originated in a woman under 30 in good health. The chain has TRBV5-1 and TRBJ2-7; a possible D gene is TRBD1 (5 bases). CDR3 sequence (DNA): TGCGCCAGCAGCTTGGTTGCAGGGAACTACGAGCAGTACTTC. Protein sequence: CASSLVAGNYEQYF. Using reference TRBV5-1 and TRBJ2-7 for the parts outside the CDR3, the full variable domain is KAGVTQTPRYLIKTRGQQVTLSCSPISGHRSVSWYQQTPGQGLQFLFEYFSETQRNKGNFPGRFSGRQFSNSRSEMNVSTLELGDSALYLCASSLVAGNYEQYFGPGTRLTVT.